This entry concerns a single T cell receptor (beta chain). Its antigen is not yet known. The record has no base qualities; no much larger clone is one base away. Its CDR3 holds 15 amino acids, cysteine through phenylalanine. Of all the DNA, just the CDR3 is kept, 45 bases in frame from base 1. Trimming accounts for 0 bases at V and 6 bases at J, while the number of junction bases matched to no gene is 3. For CDR1 and CDR2, the germline V gene (reference sequence) lists MNHEY and SMNVEV. Receptor amplification or capture employed the immunoSEQ multiplex PCR assay. Drawn from immuneACCESS, this table holds only the in-frame rearrangements with V and J called that TCRdb kept. Clones are partly lost; checked studies trace under half to an unresolved V gene and leave the rest unexplained. This sample comprises around 82,000 clones, about 88% of them detected only once. The ten largest make up over 15% of the sample.

The data stem from a study of radiotherapy plus CTLA-4 blockade in lung cancer (dated by TCRdb to the late 2010s). Background for the entire study: Objective responses were observed in approximately 19% of enrolled patients, and disease control was achieved in roughly 29%.

The study tested focal radiation therapy combined with CTLA-4 blockade (ipilimumab) in patients with chemo-refractory metastatic non-small-cell lung cancer. Here is what the overall study found, with its caveats: After treatment with radiotherapy and ipilimumab, TCR clones that originated in tumors expanded in peripheral blood. Early dynamic changes in blood T cell clones, together with increased serum interferon-beta after radiation, were reported as the strongest predictors of response.

Source: peripheral blood, taken from a patient treated with radiotherapy plus ipilimumab. The rearranged segments are TRBV27 and TRBJ2-1, with TRBD2 matching 9 junction bases. This TCR was sampled from a human donor with non-small cell lung cancer that progressed on radiotherapy plus ipilimumab. This receptor has the CDR3 CASSLSAGGLNEQFF. The DNA sequence reads TGTGCCAGCAGTTTATCAGCGGGGGGACTCAATGAGCAGTTCTTC.